Only a few counts were recorded for the clone carrying this T cell receptor (beta chain). Its antigen is unidentified. The PCR ran on 60 Vbeta and 13 Jbeta primers. Authors' data handling: It was a later analysis that counted roughly 79 million unique TCR beta chains, of which around 11 million were shared. Profiled with immunoSEQ multiplex PCR; TCRdb holds only in-frame clones, not every one. That table furnishes V, J and clone size, whereas the DNA furnished D and trimming. The sample lists 210,000 or so clones, more than 65% seen once, with 0.63% in the top ten. Germline V lookup: CDR1 MNHEY, CDR2 SVGAGI. CDR3 size: 14 residues. V was cut by 4 bases and J by 6 bases, with 15 bases left in between. This specimen comes from a study of cytomegalovirus exposure and HLA in healthy donors. Study-level points and caveats: V- and J-gene trimming of TCR beta was linked (in a later analysis) to a missense DCLRE1C variant. According to a later analysis, donors in an Asian-associated ancestry cluster reportedly had fewer N-insertions than the roughly 720-donor mean.

The receptor comes from a man younger than 35 in good health and CMV-seronegative. Sample: PBMCs. The rearrangement uses TRBV6-5 and TRBJ1-1; D not certain. In DNA, the CDR3 is TGTGCCAGCAGTTCCATTTTTGCGGGCCCTGAAGCTTTCTTT. This gives the protein CASSSIFAGPEAFF.